This T cell receptor (beta chain) was observed in a study of siplizumab effects on memory and regulatory T cells (dated by TCRdb to 2018 to 2020). Looking at the study overall: The effect of the anti-CD2 antibody siplizumab on alloreactive T-cell subsets was examined in allogeneic mixed lymphocyte reactions constructed from human PBMCs.

Results the study describes overall, beyond this receptor: In reactions with siplizumab, an average of roughly 69% of mappable alloreactive CD4+ clones were Treg-derived, compared with 25% to 30% in control reactions. For roughly 75-95% of proliferating CD4+ or CD8+ clones, no naive or memory phenotype could be assigned. Siplizumab significantly reduced the cumulative frequency of alloreactive sequences traceable to unstimulated CD4+ memory T cells. Whether proliferating Tregs from siplizumab cultures actually had suppressive function was not functionally confirmed. Because sequences below about 10^-5 frequency were poorly captured, only a minor fraction of alloreactive clones could be mapped to unstimulated subsets. Unstimulated naive T cells appeared more diverse than memory T cells, and naive cells seemed to contribute substantially to the alloresponse.

As regards this clone: The specificity of this receptor is unknown. It has no much larger one-base neighbor in the sample; base qualities were not kept.

Library preparation used the immunoSEQ multiplex PCR assay. Each sample had roughly 90,000 TCR templates assayed by the deep sequencing platform. Genomic DNA extracted from sorted T cells was used for TCRbeta CDR3 sequencing. In the paper's pipeline: Clonal analysis of TCRbeta CDR3 data was done in the R programming language. Alloreactive CD4+ and CD8+ clones were identified by comparing unstimulated samples to CFSE-low samples taken after the reaction. Alloreactive CD4+ clones were assigned to regulatory or non-regulatory origin by matching sequences to sorted unstimulated Treg and non-Treg repertoires. Imported from immuneACCESS, the table was reduced by TCRdb to in-frame sequences with V and J called. These copies leave out some clones; in studies compared against another copy, an unresolved V gene accounts for under half, and the cause of the remainder is not known. The DNA gave D and trimming, while V, J and clone size come from that table. For this sample there are about 100,000 clones; roughly 94% appear just once. The ten largest make up approximately 1.5% of the sample.

Sorted unstimulated T cells and proliferating T cells recovered from mixed lymphocyte reactions underwent TCRbeta CDR3 sequencing. Fresh whole blood from over 8 HLA-typed healthy donors was used to isolate PBMCs. To map where alloreactive clones came from, unstimulated CD4+ non-regulatory T cells were FACS-sorted. A distance of 12 bases separates the germline ends of V and J, which lose 6 bases and 1 base respectively. Reading from cysteine to phenylalanine, the CDR3 counts 14 amino acids. Of the read, only the CDR3 DNA is kept; its 42 bases are in frame from base 1. Based on the germline V gene, the CDR1 and CDR2 sequences are MDHEN and SYDVKM.

Sequenced material: non-Treg CD4+ T cells sorted from blood. Sample cell subset or site, as interpreted from the label and publication: FACS-sorted unstimulated CD4+ non-regulatory T cells. This TCR derives from a human donor in good health. The rearranged chain carries TRBV28 and TRBJ2-5; the D gene remains uncertain. The nucleotide sequence is TGTGCCAGCAGCGGAGCGCCCGGCCAAGAGACCCAGTACTTC. Translated, this gives CASSGAPGQETQYF.